The rows below give T cell receptor beta chains drawn from one sample of a study of OX40 agonist ivuxolimab in advanced cancers. Repertoires were generated with immunoSEQ multiplex PCR, while TCRdb's copy carries only in-frame clones and drops some. The sample has some 11,000 clones, around 70% seen once. Sequencing used CD4+ or CD8+ T cells sorted from blood, obtained in a trial of the OX40 agonist ivuxolimab. These TCRs come from an adult with an advanced solid tumor such as melanoma, head and neck, liver or kidney cancer. Both conserved end residues are part of each CDR3. A D gene is named only where the DNA matches it firmly. Rows may omit the clone size; those that give it use once, few, many or a size class.

D gene	J gene	V gene	clone size	CDR3 DNA	CDR3 protein
NA	TRBJ2-2	TRBV28	few	TGTGCCAGCAGTTTAAGGGGGGCCGGGGAGCTGTTTTTT	CASSLRGAGELFF
NA	TRBJ1-1	TRBV7-9	many	TGTGCCAGCAGGCCGGACAGGAACACTGAAGCTTTCTTT	CASRPDRNTEAFF
TRBD1	TRBJ2-5	TRBV6-5	medium-sized	TGTGCCAGCAGGGACAGGGCTGAGACCCAGTACTTC	CASRDRAETQYF
TRBD1	TRBJ1-1	TRBV19	NA	TGTGCCAGTAGTATGGGACAGGGGGGGAGTACTGAAGCTTTCTTT	CASSMGQGGSTEAFF
NA	TRBJ2-1	TRBV28	NA	TGTGCCAGCAGCCCAGGGTTTTCCTACAATGAGCAGTTCTTC	CASSPGFSYNEQFF
NA	TRBJ1-1	TRBV6-6	few	TGTGCCAGCAGTTACGCTCCGGACTTGACTGAAGCTTTCTTT	CASSYAPDLTEAFF
NA	TRBJ2-3	TRBV9	NA	TGTGCCAGCAGCGTAGGAGCGAACACAGATACGCAGTATTTT	CASSVGANTDTQYF
NA	TRBJ2-1	TRBV30	NA	TGTGCCTGTACTGTGGGGCTAAGGGGGTACAATGAGCAGTTCTTC	CACTVGLRGYNEQFF
NA	TRBJ1-1	TRBV16	NA	TGTGCCAGCAGCCAGGGGGGAAACACTGAAGCTTTCTTT	CASSQGGNTEAFF
NA	TRBJ1-1	TRBV6-5	NA	TGTGCCAGCAGTCCAGGGGTGGGGGACACTGAAGCTTTCTTT	CASSPGVGDTEAFF
NA	TRBJ1-2	TRBV27	NA	TGTGCCAGCAGCCCGGGTACCTACTATGGCTACACCTTC	CASSPGTYYGYTF
TRBD2	TRBJ2-7	TRBV4-2	NA	TGTGCCAGCAGCCAAGGGGTCGGGAGGGGTAGCTCCTACGAGCAGTACTTC	CASSQGVGRGSSYEQYF
NA	TRBJ1-1	TRBV9	few	TGTGCCAGCAGCGTAGTAAGCGGGTATGGGCAGGGGAACACTGAAGCTTTCTTT	CASSVVSGYGQGNTEAFF
TRBD1	TRBJ2-5	TRBV11-3	NA	TGTGCCAGCAGCGGAAGAGCAGACACAGGGGCACAAGAGACCCAGTACTTC	CASSGRADTGAQETQYF
TRBD2	TRBJ2-7	TRBV4-2	medium-sized	TGTGCCAGCAGCCAAGAGTCTAGCGGAATATACGAGCAGTACTTC	CASSQESSGIYEQYF
TRBD2	TRBJ2-7	TRBV5-6	NA	TGTGCCAGCAGCTTGTTTCTAGCGGTTAGCTCCTACGAGCAGTACTTC	CASSLFLAVSSYEQYF
NA	TRBJ2-3	TRBV7-8	many	TGTGCCAGCAGCTTCCCTGGGGCCGGAGGCCTCACAGATACGCAGTATTTT	CASSFPGAGGLTDTQYF
NA	TRBJ2-3	TRBV7-3	NA	TGTGCCAGCAGCTTAGGCCCTCTAGAAGACGCAGATACGCAGTATTTT	CASSLGPLEDADTQYF
TRBD1	TRBJ1-5	TRBV25-1	NA	TGTGCCAGCAGTGAAGGGACAGAGTATCAGCCCCAGCATTTT	CASSEGTEYQPQHF
TRBD1	TRBJ2-7	TRBV27	NA	TGTGCCAGCAGTGAGGGAACAGGGGGGTACGAGCAGTACTTC	CASSEGTGGYEQYF
NA	TRBJ1-2	TRBV19	NA	TGTGCCACCGGGACTGCCTATGGCTACACCTTC	CATGTAYGYTF
TRBD2	TRBJ2-7	TRBV11-2	few	TGTGCCAGCAGCTTAGCGACGGGGGGTCAAAGCTCCTACGAGCAGTACTTC	CASSLATGGQSSYEQYF
NA	TRBJ2-2	TRBV7-3	NA	TGTGCCAGCAGCTTATTAACTCCTATTCGGCGGGAAAACACCGGGGAGCTGTTTTTT	CASSLLTPIRRENTGELFF
TRBD2	TRBJ2-7	TRBV7-8	NA	TGTGCCAGCAGCTTAGTAGTGGTTAGCGGGAGTCCGAACGAGCAGTACTTC	CASSLVVVSGSPNEQYF
TRBD2	TRBJ2-1	TRBV9	NA	TGTGCCAGCAGCGTAGCGGGAGGGCCGGGGAATGAGCAGTTCTTC	CASSVAGGPGNEQFF
NA	TRBJ1-2	TRBV29-1	NA	TGCAGCGTTGATCGGGGGACTAACTATGGCTACACCTTC	CSVDRGTNYGYTF
NA	TRBJ2-6	TRBV9	NA	TGTGCCAGCAGCGTAGGCGTGGGGTGGACTGGGGCCAACGTCCTGACTTTC	CASSVGVGWTGANVLTF
TRBD1	TRBJ2-3	TRBV27	NA	TGTGCCAGCAGTTCCGGGACAGGTTTCCCTAGCACAGATACGCAGTATTTT	CASSSGTGFPSTDTQYF
NA	TRBJ1-6	TRBV6-5	NA	TGTGCCAGCAGTTACTCGATGGGAGATAATTCACCCCTCCACTTT	CASSYSMGDNSPLHF
TRBD2	TRBJ2-1	TRBV29-1	NA	TGCAGCGTTGAAGGACTAGCGGGAACGAGCTCCTACAATGAGCAGTTCTTC	CSVEGLAGTSSYNEQFF
TRBD2	TRBJ2-1	TRBV27	NA	TGTGCCAGCAGTTATTGGAATAGCGGGCACTCCTACAATGAGCAGTTCTTC	CASSYWNSGHSYNEQFF
TRBD1	TRBJ1-1	TRBV2	few	TGTGCCAGCAGTGATCCGACAGGGCCTAGATCGAACACTGAAGCTTTCTTT	CASSDPTGPRSNTEAFF
TRBD2	TRBJ2-3	TRBV4-3	few	TGCGCCAGCAGCCAAGTTAGGGCGGGAGCTGGGGATACGCAGTATTTT	CASSQVRAGAGDTQYF
NA	TRBJ2-1	TRBV15	NA	TGTGCCACCAGCAGAGATATCAGGTCTCCATACAATGAGCAGTTCTTC	CATSRDIRSPYNEQFF
NA	TRBJ1-5	TRBV14	NA	TGTGCCAGCAGAGGGAAAAGAGCGGAACCCCCGAGATGCAATCAGCCCCAGCATTTT	CASRGKRAEPPRCNQPQHF
NA	TRBJ2-5	TRBV27	NA	TGTGCCAGCAGTCCAACCCCCAGGGGTGAGACCCAGTACTTC	CASSPTPRGETQYF
TRBD1	TRBJ2-7	TRBV19	NA	TGTGCCAGTAGTATCGGGACAGGGAGGTACGAGCAGTACTTC	CASSIGTGRYEQYF
TRBD2	TRBJ2-1	TRBV29-1	few	TGCAGCGAACGGGAGGGTTACAATGAGCAGTTCTTC	CSEREGYNEQFF
TRBD2	TRBJ2-7	TRBV19	NA	TGTGCCAGTAGTATTTGGCTAGCGGGCGAGCAGTACTTC	CASSIWLAGEQYF
NA	TRBJ2-2	TRBV7-3	NA	TGTGCCAGCAGCTTTTCGGGACACCTGAACACCGGGGAGCTGTTTTTT	CASSFSGHLNTGELFF
NA	TRBJ2-7	TRBV6-5	many	TGTGCCAGCAGTTACGGCCCCTTTTTGGAGCAGTACTTC	CASSYGPFLEQYF
NA	TRBJ2-3	TRBV27	NA	TGTGCCAGCGTCCCCATAGGGACCACAGATACGCAGTATTTT	CASVPIGTTDTQYF
NA	TRBJ2-1	TRBV11-3	medium-sized	TGTGCCAGCAGCTTAGACCGGAGACCCTACAATGAGCAGTTCTTC	CASSLDRRPYNEQFF
TRBD1	TRBJ1-1	TRBV20-1	few	TGCAGTGCTGAGGACAGGGGAAAAGCTTTCTTT	CSAEDRGKAFF
NA	TRBJ1-4	TRBV15	NA	TGTGCCACCAGCAGGGAGCGGGGAGCAACTAATGAAAAACTGTTTTTT	CATSRERGATNEKLFF
TRBD1	TRBJ2-3	TRBV6-4	NA	TGTGCCAGCAGTGAATCGACAGGGGGAGTAGATACGCAGTATTTT	CASSESTGGVDTQYF